This passage covers 28 T cell receptor beta chains from one sample sequenced in a study of blood T cell repertoires in COVID-19. The protocol was immunoSEQ multiplex PCR, while the TCRdb copy is restricted to in-frame clones and leaves out a portion. The repertoire includes fewer than 85,000 clones, about 70% of them detected once, and roughly a fifth sits in the top ten. The sequenced sample was peripheral blood. Receptors were obtained from a man in his sixties with acute or convalescent COVID-19.

This clone was seen a handful of times. CDR3 in DNA: TGTGCCAGCAGCTCCGGGACTAGCGGGGGGCGCTCCTACGAGCAGTACGTC. This encodes CASSSGTSGGRSYEQYV. This sequence joins TRBV7-9 and TRBJ2-7; TRBD2 agrees at 15 bases. Looked up from germline, CDR1 is SEHNR and CDR2 is FQNEAQ (reference sequence). V gave up 4 bases and J gave up 0 bases; unmatched junction bases: 4. The CDR3 consists of 17 residues.

The chain couples TRBV24-1 to TRBJ2-1; D might be TRBD2 (6 bases). The CDR3 loop spans 17 amino acids. CDR1 and CDR2 from the germline V gene are KGHDR and SFDVKD. Trimming cost V 4 bases and J 4 bases, with 19 bases left between them. In DNA form, the CDR3 reads TGTGCCACCAGTGACCCGGGGACTCGTTCGAGATACAATGAGCAGTTCTTC. Translation gives CATSDPGTRSRYNEQFF.

This clone was picked up one time. The chain recombines TRBV5-1 with TRBJ2-2; D not certain. Germline V CDR1 and CDR2: SGHRS, YFSETQ. Trimming cost V 4 bases and J 0 bases, with 10 bases left between them. The CDR3 consists of 15 residues. The CDR3: CASSPGRPNTGELFF. In DNA, the CDR3 is TGCGCCAGCAGCCCTGGCAGGCCGAACACCGGGGAGCTGTTTTTT.

Only a few counts were recorded for this clone. The chain is built from TRBV2 and TRBJ2-7, with TRBD1 matching 9 bases. V shed 4 bases and J 7 bases; nucleotides not matched to a gene: 5. The CDR3 is made up of 13 amino acids. Germline CDR1 and CDR2: SNHLY and FYNNEI. This CDR3 reads CASSVGQGWEQYV. The CDR3 DNA is TGTGCCAGCAGTGTCGGACAGGGGTGGGAGCAGTACGTC.

The chain combines TRBV11-2 with TRBJ2-3, with a tentative D call TRBD2 (7 bases). V was shortened by 2 bases and J by 5 bases, with 14 bases between the two germline ends. The CDR3 has 15 residues. Per the germline V gene, CDR1 is SGHAT and CDR2 is FQNNGV. This CDR3 reads CASSLRGADGDTQYF. The CDR3 DNA reads TGTGCCAGCAGCTTACGGGGGGCCGACGGAGATACGCAGTATTTT.

The gene calls are TRBV14 and TRBJ2-1; the D gene is possibly TRBD2 (5 bases). The germline V gene has CDR1 SGHDN and CDR2 FVKESK. The V gene lost 3 bases and the J gene lost 3 bases, with 9 bases spanning the gap. The CDR3 is made up of 14 amino acids. CDR3 coding DNA: TGTGCCAGCAGCCATACCGGACTCTACAATGAGCAGTTCTTC. Its protein is CASSHTGLYNEQFF.

The chain uses TRBV3-1 (or the pseudogene TRBV3-2) and TRBJ1-1, with 8 bases matching TRBD1. The trim removed 0 bases at V and 11 bases at J, leaving 5 bases unmatched. Germline CDR1 is LGHDT and CDR2 is YNNKEL (reference sequence). CDR3 length: 13 amino acids. The CDR3 sequence: CASSQDLRQGAFF. The CDR3 region has the DNA TGTGCCAGCAGCCAAGATTTGAGACAGGGGGCTTTCTTT.

The chain has TRBV6-1 and TRBJ2-5; TRBD1 aligns across 7 bases. Germline loops: CDR1 MNHNS, CDR2 SASEGT. This CDR3 region has 14 residues. Trimming cost V 1 base and J 4 bases; bases outside gene matches: 3. Written as DNA, the CDR3 is TGTGCCAGCAGTGAAGGGGCAGGGGGAGAGACCCAGTACTTC. Translation gives CASSEGAGGETQYF.

V is TRBV6-5 and J is TRBJ1-5, with TRBD1 matching 9 bases. The CDR3 covers 15 residues. Trimming cost V 7 bases and J 5 bases; bases outside gene matches: 9. The germline V gene has CDR1 MNHEY and CDR2 SVGAGI. The CDR3 region is CASTRDRVFDQPQHF. The CDR3 DNA follows: TGTGCCAGCACCCGGGACAGGGTTTTCGATCAGCCCCAGCATTTT.

The chain combines TRBV7-9 with TRBJ2-1, with TRBD2 matching 8 bases. The germline V gene has CDR1 SEHNR and CDR2 FQNEAQ (reference sequence). This CDR3 region has 13 residues. V was pared by 5 bases and J by 6 bases, with 3 bases of the junction left unmatched. In DNA, the CDR3 is TGTGCCAGCAGCCTCGGACTAGCCAATGAGCAGTTCTTC. The encoded protein is CASSLGLANEQFF.

The CDR3 loop reads CASSQDNPNTGELFF. In DNA, the CDR3 is TGCGCCAGCAGCCAAGATAATCCGAACACCGGGGAGCTGTTTTTT. V usage is TRBV4-1 and J usage is TRBJ2-2; D gene uncertain. The V gene's germline CDR1 is MGHRA and CDR2 YSYEKL. This CDR3 contains 15 residues. The V gene lost 0 bases and the J gene lost 0 bases, with 5 bases spanning the gap.

This clone was seen a few times. The chain employs TRBV30 and TRBJ1-5; D possibly corresponds to TRBD1 (6 bases). CDR3 length equals 14 residues. V lost 5 bases and J 1 base, leaving 12 bases between the germline ends. Germline V lookup: CDR1 GTSNPN, CDR2 SVGIG (reference sequence). The CDR3 is CAWGGTLSNQPQHF. The DNA for the CDR3 is TGTGCCTGGGGAGGGACACTCAGCAATCAGCCCCAGCATTTT. The full variable domain, completed using reference TRBV30 and TRBJ1-5, is SQTIHQWPATLVQPVGSPLSLECTVEGTSNPNLYWYRQAAGRGLQLLFYSVGIGQISSEVPQNLSASRPQDRQFILSSKKLLLSDSGFYLCAWGGTLSNQPQHFGDGTRLSIL.

The genes are TRBV9 and TRBJ2-5; 8 bases match TRBD2. CDR1 SGDLS and CDR2 YYNGEE come from the germline V gene. V was pared by 4 bases and J by 5 bases, with 7 bases of the junction left unmatched. CDR3 length: 14 residues. CDR3 in DNA: TGTGCCAGCAGCCCTCCGGGACTAGTGGAGACCCAGTACTTC. It codes for CASSPPGLVETQYF.

CDR3 nucleotides: TGTGCCAGCTCACCGGGGACACATAACACCGGGGAGCTGTTTTTT. Translation gives CASSPGTHNTGELFF. This chain links TRBV18 with TRBJ2-2, with a tentative D call TRBD1 (6 bases). Per germline, CDR1 KGHSH and CDR2 LQKENI. V was shortened by 3 bases and J by 2 bases, with 10 bases between the two germline ends. The CDR3 runs 15 residues. Based on the CDR3 plus reference TRBV18 and TRBJ2-2, the full variable domain is NAGVMQNPRHLVRRRGQEARLRCSPMKGHSHVYWYRQLPEEGLKFMVYLQKENIIDESGMPKERFSAEFPKEGPSILRIQQVVRGDSAAYFCASSPGTHNTGELFFGEGSRLTVL.

The chain carries TRBV3-1 (or the pseudogene TRBV3-2) and TRBJ2-2; 12 positions agree with TRBD2. CDR3 size: 18 residues. Trimming cost V 1 base and J 7 bases; bases outside gene matches: 10. CDR1 LGHDT and CDR2 YNNKEL come from the germline V gene (reference sequence). The CDR3 region has the DNA TGTGCCAGCAGCCAAGTTGCTAGCGGGAGGGCCTATAGCGGGGAGCTGTTTTTT. This sequence encodes CASSQVASGRAYSGELFF.

The rearrangement uses TRBV5-1 and TRBJ1-4; 8 bases are a match to TRBD1. Losses at the gene ends were 3 bases for V and 4 bases for J; bases not matched to a gene: 8. Germline assignment: CDR1 SGHRS and CDR2 YFSETQ. This CDR3 region has 16 residues. The CDR3 DNA sequence: TGCGCCAGCAGCTCATTCGGACAGGGTGATAATGAAAAACTGTTTTTT. Its translation is CASSSFGQGDNEKLFF.

CDR3 region: CASSSGQVGGSGANVLTF. The DNA for the CDR3 is TGCGCCAGCAGCTCCGGCCAGGTCGGAGGCTCTGGGGCCAACGTCCTGACTTTC. The chain combines TRBV5-1 with TRBJ2-6, with D tentatively TRBD2 (5 bases). The CDR3 loop spans 18 amino acids. Germline lookup yields CDR1 SGHRS and CDR2 YFSETQ. The V and J ends lost 3 bases and 0 bases respectively, with 16 bases between them.

The J gene is TRBJ2-3, the V gene TRBV2; D gene ambiguous. The CDR3 is 12 residues long. The V and J ends lost 5 bases and 3 bases respectively, with 6 bases between them. Germline assignment: CDR1 SNHLY and CDR2 FYNNEI. The CDR3 sequence: CASSPQTDTQYF. CDR3 coding DNA: TGTGCCAGCAGTCCTCAGACAGATACGCAGTATTTT.

J is TRBJ2-3 and V is TRBV3-1 (or the pseudogene TRBV3-2); 9 nucleotides agree with TRBD2. This CDR3 is 15 amino acids long. The V and J ends lost 4 bases and 4 bases, in that order; junction bases with no gene match: 6. The V gene's germline CDR1 is LGHDT and CDR2 YNNKEL (reference sequence). CDR3 amino acids: CASSLAGDEADTQYF. The DNA of the CDR3 is TGTGCCAGCAGCCTAGCGGGAGATGAGGCAGATACGCAGTATTTT.

The chain has TRBV6-5 and TRBJ2-1, with TRBD2 identical over 10 bases. Germline V gene lookup returns CDR1 MNHEY and CDR2 SVGAGI. CDR3 size: 14 residues. V shed 7 bases and J 5 bases; nucleotides not matched to a gene: 5. DNA for the CDR3: TGTGCCAGCACGGTCAGCGGGAGGGACAATGAGCAGTTCTTC. This translates into CASTVSGRDNEQFF.

This clone was picked up one time. The rearrangement links TRBV19 to TRBJ2-3; D possibly corresponds to TRBD2 (6 bases). Germline V gene sequence: CDR1 LNHDA, CDR2 SQIVND (reference sequence). This CDR3 is built from 15 residues. V was pared by 5 bases and J by 4 bases, with 16 bases between. The CDR3 sequence is CASSSFAGRPDTQYF. CDR3 sequence (DNA): TGTGCCAGTAGTTCCTTTGCGGGACGGCCAGATACGCAGTATTTT.

V is TRBV3-1 (or the pseudogene TRBV3-2) and J is TRBJ2-7, with 8 nucleotides matching TRBD2. Trimming cost V 4 bases and J 5 bases; bases outside gene matches: 10. Germline V gene data show CDR1 as LGHDT and CDR2 as YNNKEL (reference sequence). The CDR3 has 15 amino acids. The CDR3 here is CASSPSGGGLDEQYV. For the CDR3, the DNA is TGTGCCAGCAGCCCTTCAGGCGGGGGGCTAGACGAGCAGTACGTC.

The V gene is TRBV4-1, the J gene TRBJ1-4; 8 bases agree with TRBD1. Per the germline V gene, CDR1 is MGHRA and CDR2 is YSYEKL. The CDR3 is 16 amino acids. V lost 4 bases to trimming and J lost 7 bases; unmatched junction nucleotides: 11. CDR3: CASSLGTGGLGEKLFF. CDR3 in DNA: TGCGCCAGCAGCCTCGGGACAGGAGGATTGGGTGAAAAACTGTTTTTT.

This sequence joins TRBV5-5 and TRBJ2-2, with 7 bases aligning to TRBD1. The trim removed 4 bases at V and 8 bases at J, leaving 14 bases unmatched. Germline-derived CDR1 and CDR2 are SGHKS and YYEKEE (reference sequence). The CDR3 has 16 amino acids. In nucleotides, the CDR3 is TGTGCCAGCAGCGTGAACCAAGGGGGCAAGCTGGGGGAGCTGTTTTTT. This sequence encodes CASSVNQGGKLGELFF.

This chain connects TRBV19 to TRBJ2-5, with a tentative D call TRBD1 (5 bases). Germline-derived CDR1 and CDR2 are LNHDA and SQIVND (reference sequence). The V end lost 2 bases, the J end lost 7 bases, and 11 bases lay between the germline ends. The CDR3 is 13 amino acids. CDR3 region: CASSISRVGTQYF. CDR3 in DNA: TGTGCCAGTAGTATATCCAGGGTAGGGACCCAGTACTTC.

This sequence joins TRBV18 and TRBJ1-2; 7 bases fit TRBD1. Germline V gene data show CDR1 as KGHSH and CDR2 as LQKENI. With 2 bases clipped from V and 8 bases from J, the junction kept 14 bases outside the gene matches. This CDR3 contains 16 residues. In DNA, the CDR3 is TGTGCCAGCTCACCAGATCTAAATAACAGGGGCAGCGGCTACACCTTC. Translation: CASSPDLNNRGSGYTF.

This clone was counted a few times. The chain links TRBV5-1 to TRBJ2-3; TRBD1 might be the D (5 bases). The CDR3 contains 14 residues. With 1 base removed from V and 5 bases from J, the gap between germline ends came to 11 bases. Germline-derived CDR1 and CDR2 are SGHRS and YFSETQ. DNA of the CDR3: TGCGCCAGCAGCTTGTTGTTAAGGGGAGATACGCAGTATTTT. It specifies CASSLLLRGDTQYF.

The rearrangement joins TRBV6-1 to TRBJ2-1; tentatively, D is TRBD2 (5 bases). The V end lost 4 bases, the J end lost 1 base, and 20 bases lay between the germline ends. The CDR3 runs 18 residues. Germline V CDR1 and CDR2: MNHNS, SASEGT. This CDR3 reads CASSGNRPPRASYNEQFF. CDR3 in DNA: TGTGCCAGCAGTGGAAACCGGCCCCCGAGGGCATCCTACAATGAGCAGTTCTTC.